Presented here are 19 T cell receptor beta chains from one specimen sequenced in a study of blood T cell repertoires in COVID-19. Produced via immunoSEQ multiplex PCR; TCRdb's table is partial and in-frame only. The sample records more than 90,000 clones, roughly 80% being singletons. Material for sequencing was peripheral blood. All receptors come from a man aged 50 to 60 with acute or convalescent COVID-19.

The rearrangement joins TRBV18 to TRBJ2-2; TRBD2 might be the D (6 bases). Germline CDR1 and CDR2: KGHSH and LQKENI. The CDR3 extends over 17 amino acids. V lost 3 bases and J lost 1, with 15 bases in between. Here the CDR3 DNA reads TGTGCCAGCTCACCTTTCGCGGGACCTAAGAACACCGGGGAGCTGTTTTTT. Translating gives CASSPFAGPKNTGELFF. Full variable domain (remainder filled in from reference TRBV18 and TRBJ2-2): NAGVMQNPRHLVRRRGQEARLRCSPMKGHSHVYWYRQLPEEGLKFMVYLQKENIIDESGMPKERFSAEFPKEGPSILRIQQVVRGDSAAYFCASSPFAGPKNTGELFFGEGSRLTVL.

The chain employs TRBV19 and TRBJ1-6; 7 nucleotides line up with TRBD1. The V and J ends lost 6 bases and 0 bases, in that order; junction bases with no gene match: 2. Germline assignment: CDR1 LNHDA and CDR2 SQIVND (reference sequence). This CDR3 is built from 15 residues. The DNA for the CDR3 is TGTGCCAGTAGGGACAGGAGCTCCTATAATTCACCCCTCCACTTT. Protein sequence: CASRDRSSYNSPLHF.

This clone appeared once. The chain combines TRBV7-6 with TRBJ2-2; 9 nucleotides match TRBD1. Germline values: CDR1 SGHVS, CDR2 FNYEAQ. The CDR3 totals 15 residues. The V and J ends lost 4 bases and 6 bases, in that order; junction bases with no gene match: 6. This chain's CDR3 is CASSSRTGVSGELFF. The CDR3 DNA is TGTGCCAGCAGCTCGCGGACAGGGGTTTCCGGGGAGCTGTTTTTT.

This clone was seen many times. The V gene is TRBV4-1, the J gene TRBJ2-2; D unclear. Germline V gene lookup returns CDR1 MGHRA and CDR2 YSYEKL. This CDR3 is 13 amino acids long. V was shortened by 9 bases and J by 0 bases, with 8 bases between the two germline ends. The CDR3 loop is CASGQTNTGELFF. The CDR3 bases are TGCGCCAGTGGGCAGACGAACACCGGGGAGCTGTTTTTT.

This chain joins TRBV10-3 and TRBJ1-3; maybe TRBD1 (5 bases). The CDR3 runs 16 residues. V shed 3 bases and J shed 7 bases, with 19 bases lying between them. Per germline, CDR1 ENHRY and CDR2 SYGVKD. CDR3 protein: CAISDPTESPGNTIYF. In nucleotides, the CDR3 is TGTGCCATCAGTGACCCCACAGAGTCGCCAGGGAACACCATATATTTT.

This chain joins TRBV5-6 and TRBJ2-7; 11 nucleotides agree with TRBD1. CDR1 and CDR2 (germline): SGHDT, YYEEEE. With 4 bases clipped from V and 3 bases from J, the junction kept 3 bases outside the gene matches. This CDR3 is 14 amino acids long. The CDR3 protein is CASSPGTGGYEQYF. CDR3 DNA: TGTGCCAGCAGCCCCGGGACAGGGGGCTACGAGCAGTACTTC.

This clone was seen only once. The chain employs TRBV20-1 and TRBJ2-3; no reliable D call. Trimming removed 6 bases from V and 4 bases from J, with 5 bases in between. Germline CDR1 and CDR2: DFQATT and SNEGSKA (reference sequence). This CDR3 has 10 residues. This CDR3 is CSAGPDTQYF. CDR3 DNA sequence: TGCAGTGCCGGTCCAGATACGCAGTATTTT.

The rearrangement uses TRBV10-3 and TRBJ1-2; D is unclear. Trimming took 11 bases from V and 2 from J, leaving 15 bases between them. In germline, CDR1 is ENHRY, CDR2 SYGVKD. This CDR3 is built from 13 residues. DNA for the CDR3: TGTGCCGTCCTAGCTTTGGAAAACTATGGCTACACCTTC. Translating it yields CAVLALENYGYTF.

This clone was detected only a few times. The chain links TRBV5-1 to TRBJ1-2; 7 bases map to TRBD1. CDR1 and CDR2 from the germline V gene are SGHRS and YFSETQ. J lost 3 bases, V lost 4 bases, and 6 bases had no gene match. CDR3 size: 14 residues. The CDR3 loop is CASSPGQAHYGYTF. The CDR3 DNA reads TGCGCCAGCAGCCCTGGACAGGCCCACTATGGCTACACCTTC.

The rearrangement joins TRBV28 to TRBJ1-1, with TRBD1 as a possible D gene (6 bases). The CDR3 extends over 14 amino acids. Germline-derived CDR1 and CDR2 are MDHEN and SYDVKM. Between the trimmed V and J ends, which lost 3 bases and 1 base, there was a span of 9 bases. CDR3 DNA: TGTGCCAGCAGTTTTTCACAGGGGAACACTGAAGCTTTCTTT. This sequence encodes CASSFSQGNTEAFF.

The V gene is TRBV19, the J gene TRBJ2-5; TRBD1 aligns across 9 bases. V trimming: 5 bases; J trimming: 2 bases; junction bases outside the gene matches: 12. The CDR3 length is 17 residues. CDR1 LNHDA and CDR2 SQIVND come from the germline V gene (reference sequence). Here the CDR3 reads CASSRGRGQGPQETQYF. CDR3 in DNA: TGTGCCAGTAGTCGGGGGAGGGGACAGGGACCTCAAGAGACCCAGTACTTC.

This clone was seen more than once but under ten times. The chain combines TRBV18 with TRBJ1-1; TRBD1 aligns across 10 bases. Losses at the gene ends were 3 bases for V and 0 bases for J; bases not matched to a gene: 4. The germline CDR1 and CDR2 sequences are KGHSH and LQKENI. The CDR3 is 16 amino acids. The CDR3 bases are TGTGCCAGCTCACCGGACAGGGGGGCCCTGAACACTGAAGCTTTCTTT. Protein sequence: CASSPDRGALNTEAFF.

The V gene is TRBV5-6, the J gene TRBJ1-2; 9 bases agree with TRBD1. J lost 3 bases, V lost 2 bases, and 8 bases had no gene match. Germline V gene lookup returns CDR1 SGHDT and CDR2 YYEEEE. The CDR3 sequence is 16 residues long. For the CDR3, the DNA is TGTGCCAGCAGCTTTCGGGACAGGGCCAGGGACTATGGCTACACCTTC. Amino acid sequence: CASSFRDRARDYGYTF.

The CDR3 loop is CASSEVRALGSIQYF. For the CDR3, the DNA is TGTGCCAGCAGCGAAGTGAGGGCCCTAGGGTCCATTCAGTACTTC. J is TRBJ2-4 and V is TRBV5-6, with a possible D match to TRBD2 (5 bases). The CDR3 totals 15 residues. Germline V CDR1 and CDR2: SGHDT, YYEEEE. The ends were cut back, 4 bases at V and 9 bases at J, with 20 bases in the middle.

The chain is built from TRBV15 and TRBJ2-7; the match to TRBD2 covers 11 bases. There are 17 residues in the CDR3. V was clipped by 0 bases and J by 6 bases; unmatched bases: 10. Germline V lookup: CDR1 LNHNV, CDR2 YYDKDF (reference sequence). The CDR3 nucleotides are TGTGCCACCAGCAGAGATACAATTGGTAGCGGGGGGGTCGAGCAGTACTTC. Its protein is CATSRDTIGSGGVEQYF. The variable domain in full, with the rest retrieved from reference TRBV15 and TRBJ2-7, is DAMVIQNPRYQVTQFGKPVTLSCSQTLNHNVMYWYQQKSSQAPKLLFHYYDKDFNNEADTPDNFQSRRPNTSFCFLDIRSPGLGDTAMYLCATSRDTIGSGGVEQYFGPGTRLTVT.

This clone was seen only once. The genes are TRBV5-5 and TRBJ2-7, with D tentatively TRBD1 (6 bases). The V end was cut by 2 bases, the J end by 5 bases, with 14 bases between. The germline CDR1 and CDR2 sequences are SGHKS and YYEKEE (reference sequence). The CDR3 is made up of 14 amino acids. The CDR3 bases are TGTGCCAGCAGCTTCCCCGGACAGCCTAACGAGCAGTACTTC. This gives the protein CASSFPGQPNEQYF.

This chain connects TRBV10-2 to TRBJ1-2, with 7 bases identical to TRBD1. Germline assignment: CDR1 WSHSY and CDR2 SAAADI. V trimming: 8 bases; J trimming: 2 bases; junction bases outside the gene matches: 5. This CDR3 has 13 amino acids. This CDR3 reads CASGGQRNYGYTF. The CDR3 nucleotides are TGCGCCAGCGGGGGACAGCGGAACTATGGCTACACCTTC.

The chain links TRBV6-2 or TRBV6-3 to TRBJ2-7; D is possibly TRBD2 (5 bases). Germline V lookup: CDR1 MNHEY, CDR2 SVGEGT. CDR3 length: 17 amino acids. Trimming took 2 bases from V and 0 from J, leaving 17 bases between them. In DNA, the CDR3 is TGTGCCAGCAGTTACCCCGAAGGCCTCCGGGACTCCTACGAGCAGTACTTC. Protein sequence: CASSYPEGLRDSYEQYF.

The rearrangement joins TRBV6-6 to TRBJ1-6; TRBD1 matches 8 bases. This CDR3 comprises 14 residues. After removal of 2 bases from V and 13 bases from J, the junction contained 7 bases not matched to a gene. Germline CDR1 is MNHNY and CDR2 is SVGAGI (reference sequence). CDR3 DNA: TGTGCCAGCAGTTACGGGGGGACAGGAGGGCCCCTCCACTTT. Translated, it gives CASSYGGTGGPLHF.